This record looks at one T cell receptor beta chain sequence and its context. What it recognizes is unknown. A single base separates this from a much larger clone, so it may be a read error. The entry originates in a study of tumor-infiltrating lymphocytes in primary liver carcinoma. The wider study: Patients included men and women of 30 to 69 years.

Using a constant-region primer together with ProtoScript II reverse transcriptase, TCR beta cDNA was made from around 500 ng of total RNA. Libraries for TCR beta were built through three nested multiplex PCR rounds, which together made up a slightly modified ARM-PCR procedure. For roughly 11 cycles apiece, the opening two PCR rounds ran with TRBV1-TRBV30 forward primers and a C-beta reverse primer. TCRdb processed the multiplex PCR reads anew with MiXCR; each CDR3 protein has one entry. The sample contains about 320,000 distinct CDR3 sequences, about 50% of which appear only once. Findings and caveats of the study: Lower overlap was observed for tumor-adjacent and tumor-blood pairs relative to tumor region pairs. A significantly higher top-250-clone fraction was recorded for tumors than for blood (p = 0.039).

This CDR3 is built from 15 residues. Germline DNA was extracted alongside blood RNA, which was obtained from unsorted whole blood. Prior to the surgical procedure, 4 to 4.5 milliliters of peripheral blood were collected. The V call is TRBV12-3 or TRBV12-4, the J call TRBJ1-1; D remains unclear. The specimen was peripheral blood. The TCR was taken from a woman in her thirties with primary liver carcinoma and hepatitis B virus infection. The CDR3 loop reads CASSLFTGTNTVAFF. DNA of the CDR3: TGTGCCAGCAGTTTATTTACGGGAACGAACACTGTAGCTTTCTTT.